The 14 T cell receptor beta chains in this list originate from one sample, sequenced in a study of cytomegalovirus exposure and HLA in healthy donors. 13 Jbeta primers and 60 Vbeta primers were used for the PCR. Generated by immunoSEQ multiplex PCR, the TCRdb table keeps only in-frame clones and is missing some. The data hold under 65,000 clones, with under 90% observed a single time. Sequencing was performed on PBMCs. These receptors all come from a woman in her late teens or twenties in good health and CMV-seronegative.

The rearrangement joins TRBV7-3 to TRBJ1-1; tentative D call: TRBD1 (6 bases). This CDR3 spans 15 amino acids. V was pared by 2 bases and J by 3 bases, with 13 bases between. Germline loops: CDR1 SGHTA, CDR2 FQGTGA. The CDR3 protein is CASSLGQAGDTEAFF. In DNA, the CDR3 is TGTGCCAGCAGCTTAGGTCAGGCAGGGGACACTGAAGCTTTCTTT.

The gene calls are TRBV28 and TRBJ2-7; 8 bases agree with TRBD1. Trimming at V came to 7 bases and at J to 4 bases, leaving 9 bases not matched to a gene. CDR3 length: 14 amino acids. Germline V lookup: CDR1 MDHEN, CDR2 SYDVKM. The CDR3 nucleotides are TGTGCCAGCAATCCTCAGGGGGCTCCATACGAGCAGTACTTC. It translates to CASNPQGAPYEQYF.

This clone was seen only a few times. The V and J genes are TRBV27 and TRBJ1-5; D gene unclear. The V and J ends lost 5 bases and 11 bases respectively, with 19 bases between them. The CDR3 is 14 amino acids. CDR1 MNHEY and CDR2 SMNVEV come from the germline V gene (reference sequence). The CDR3 is CASSAGNTQSAQHF. The CDR3 region has the DNA TGTGCCAGCAGTGCGGGGAACACACAATCAGCCCAGCATTTT.

The chain uses TRBV19 and TRBJ1-1; 7 bases match TRBD1. Unmatched junction bases numbered 4, after V lost 3 bases and J lost 3 bases. In germline, CDR1 is LNHDA, CDR2 SQIVND (reference sequence). This CDR3 contains 14 residues. DNA of the CDR3: TGTGCCAGTAGTATTATAGACAGGGACACTGAAGCTTTCTTT. Protein product: CASSIIDRDTEAFF.

This rearrangement joins TRBV5-1 to TRBJ2-7; the match to TRBD1 covers 11 bases. The CDR3 extends over 16 amino acids. The V gene end was trimmed by 1 base and the J gene end by 3 bases; junction bases not matched to a gene: 6. Germline V gene data show CDR1 as SGHRS and CDR2 as YFSETQ. CDR3 DNA sequence: TGCGCCAGCAGCTTGACTATTGGGACAGGGGGCTACGAGCAGTACTTC. It is translated as CASSLTIGTGGYEQYF.

This rearrangement joins TRBV30 to TRBJ2-5, with 9 bases aligning to TRBD2. Germline V gene sequence: CDR1 GTSNPN, CDR2 SVGIG (reference sequence). Trimming cost V 4 bases and J 6 bases; bases outside gene matches: 27. This CDR3 spans 20 amino acids. CDR3 in amino acids: CAWIRPSFFLSRGGLQTQYF. The CDR3 nucleotides read TGTGCCTGGATTCGCCCATCATTTTTTCTATCGCGGGGGGGCTTACAGACCCAGTACTTC.

CDR3 nucleotide sequence: TGTGCCAGCGGCCTACTTACAGGGGCGTGGGGCTACACCTTC. Its protein is CASGLLTGAWGYTF. This chain uses TRBV28 with TRBJ1-2; 7 bases are shared with TRBD1. Trimming removed 8 bases from V and 8 bases from J; junction bases left unmatched: 14. Germline lookup yields CDR1 MDHEN and CDR2 SYDVKM. The length of the CDR3 is 14 residues.

The V gene is TRBV27, the J gene TRBJ2-3, with D tentatively TRBD2 (5 bases). Germline V CDR1 and CDR2: MNHEY, SMNVEV (reference sequence). Trimming shortened V by 1 base and J by 6 bases, and 11 bases separated the two germline ends. This CDR3 has 14 amino acids. The chain's CDR3 is CASSLLASPDTQYF. CDR3 nucleotides: TGTGCCAGCAGTTTATTAGCTAGCCCGGATACGCAGTATTTT.

This chain connects TRBV28 to TRBJ2-1, with a possible D match to TRBD2 (6 bases). The length of the CDR3 is 15 residues. Germline lookup yields CDR1 MDHEN and CDR2 SYDVKM. The V gene lost 4 bases and the J gene lost 3 bases, with 13 bases spanning the gap. For the CDR3, the DNA is TGTGCCAGCAGTTCCGGGGGAGAGAACTACAATGAGCAGTTCTTC. Amino acid sequence: CASSSGGENYNEQFF.

This chain connects TRBV10-3 to TRBJ1-2; no clear D. This CDR3 contains 14 residues. Germline loops: CDR1 ENHRY, CDR2 SYGVKD. Deletions cut 7 bases from V and 0 bases from J, with 12 bases between. Here the CDR3 DNA reads TGTGCCATCACTCACACACCAACTAACTATGGCTACACCTTC. Translated: CAITHTPTNYGYTF.

This clone was seen more than once but under ten times. The chain joins TRBV27 to TRBJ1-4; the D gene is possibly TRBD1 (5 bases). The V end lost 8 bases, the J end lost 0 bases, and 7 bases lay between the germline ends. The CDR3 covers 13 residues. Per the germline V gene, CDR1 is MNHEY and CDR2 is SMNVEV (reference sequence). The CDR3 nucleotides are TGTGCCAGCTCGGGGGCAACTAATGAAAAACTGTTTTTT. This encodes CASSGATNEKLFF.

V and J are TRBV28 and TRBJ1-2, with TRBD1 identical over 7 bases. The CDR3 has 11 residues. The germline V gene has CDR1 MDHEN and CDR2 SYDVKM. The DNA for the CDR3 is TGTGCGGCTAGGGGGCTAGGCGGCTACACCTTC. This gives the protein CAARGLGGYTF.

V is TRBV4-2 and J is TRBJ1-5; D is unresolved. V was pared by 4 bases and J by 4 bases, with 8 bases between. Germline V lookup: CDR1 LGHNA, CDR2 YNFKEQ. The CDR3 totals 13 residues. Here the CDR3 reads CASSRGGNQPQHF. The CDR3 nucleotides read TGTGCCAGCAGCCGGGGAGGTAATCAGCCCCAGCATTTT.

The chain recombines TRBV6-1 with TRBJ2-3; 8 nucleotides match TRBD1. The CDR3 has 14 residues. Trimming cost V 5 bases and J 4 bases; bases outside gene matches: 5. Germline values: CDR1 MNHNS, CDR2 SASEGT. The CDR3, as DNA: TGTGCCAGCAGTCTTGACAGGGGCCCAGATACGCAGTATTTT. Its protein product is CASSLDRGPDTQYF.